These 18 T cell receptor beta chains share one sample of origin, sequenced in a study of CD8 T cells in ankylosing spondylitis. TCRdb re-analysed the 5' RACE reads in MiXCR, keeping a single row per CDR3 protein. Of about 190,000 distinct CDR3 sequences listed, approximately 13% were seen once; the top ten hold approximately 11%. The sample was blood, either unsorted or a sorted T cell fraction (not recorded which). The receptors were gathered from a female donor with ankylosing spondylitis or in good health (not recorded which).

Turning to this clonotype: A read error may be the cause here, since a much bigger clone is one base away. V and J are TRBV6-2 or TRBV6-3 and TRBJ1-5; 7 bases agree with TRBD1. The CDR3 loop spans 18 amino acids. V shed 2 bases and J 4 bases; nucleotides not matched to a gene: 14. CDR1 and CDR2 from the germline V gene are MNHEY and SVGEGT. CDR3 loop: CASSYRSLTGVENQPQHF. The CDR3 DNA sequence: TGTGCCAGCAGTTACAGGTCTCTTACAGGGGTCGAAAATCAGCCCCAGCATTTT.

This clonotype was seen ten or more times. The CDR3 DNA sequence: TGTGCCAGCAGTTTGACAGCAAATTCACCCCTCCACTTT. Amino acid sequence: CASSLTANSPLHF. The chain uses TRBV12-3 or TRBV12-4 and TRBJ1-6, with a weak D call TRBD1 (5 bases). V was clipped by 3 bases and J by 7 bases, with 7 bases between them. This CDR3 is 13 amino acids long.

This clonotype has at least ten counts. The V and J genes are TRBV6-2 or TRBV6-3 and TRBJ1-5, with D uncertain. Trimming left V 0 bases short and J 6 bases short, with 3 bases between. CDR3 length equals 12 residues. The germline V gene encodes CDR1 MNHEY and CDR2 SVGEGT. The CDR3 spells CASSYSRQPQHF. The DNA of the CDR3 is TGTGCCAGCAGTTACTCGCGTCAGCCCCAGCATTTT.

This sequence joins TRBV4-3 and TRBJ1-2; D is uncertain. The V end lost 1 base, the J end lost 1 base, and 7 bases lay between the germline ends. The CDR3 extends over 14 amino acids. Germline V gene data show CDR1 as LGHNA and CDR2 as YSLEER. The CDR3 is CASSQGPINYGYTF. DNA of the CDR3: TGCGCCAGCAGCCAAGGACCGATTAACTATGGCTACACCTTC.

V gene TRBV5-1 combines with J gene TRBJ1-2; TRBD1 aligns across 11 bases. V lost 6 bases to trimming and J lost 4 bases; unmatched junction nucleotides: 8. The CDR3 contains 15 residues. The germline gives CDR1 SGHRS, CDR2 YFSETQ. CDR3 loop: CASTPGQGASYGYTF. In DNA, the CDR3 is TGCGCCAGCACGCCAGGACAGGGGGCGAGCTATGGCTACACCTTC.

At least ten counts were recorded for this clonotype. The CDR3 bases are TGCGCCAGCAGCGACGCTTACAATGAGCAGTTCTTC. Its protein is CASSDAYNEQFF. The V gene is TRBV5-1, the J gene TRBJ2-1; D unclear. Germline loops: CDR1 SGHRS, CDR2 YFSETQ. V shed 4 bases and J shed 4 bases, with 6 bases lying between them. The CDR3 length is 12 residues.

This clonotype showed up many times. The chain recombines TRBV20-1 with TRBJ2-7; 9 bases map to TRBD2. CDR3 size: 17 residues. V gave up 0 bases and J gave up 3 bases; unmatched junction bases: 12. Looked up from germline, CDR1 is DFQATT and CDR2 is SNEGSKA (reference sequence). The CDR3 nucleotides are TGCAGTGCTAGAGATCTACAGGGTTATAGCGGGAGCTACGAGCAGTACTTC. It codes for CSARDLQGYSGSYEQYF.

There are a few counts of this clonotype. The chain links TRBV11-3 to TRBJ1-1, with D possibly TRBD1 on 5 matching bases. V was cut by 5 bases and J by 0 bases, with 16 bases left in between. This CDR3 region has 16 residues. Germline CDR1 is SGHNT and CDR2 is YENEEA. This CDR3 reads CASSQSLRGVNTEAFF. CDR3 coding DNA: TGTGCCAGCAGCCAATCGTTACGGGGGGTGAACACTGAAGCTTTCTTT.

This clonotype was counted ten times or more. This chain links TRBV12-3 or TRBV12-4 with TRBJ1-1; weak D call: TRBD1 (5 bases). This CDR3 is built from 13 residues. Trimming took off 7 bases at V and 7 bases at J, with 16 bases between the two ends. The CDR3 coding sequence is TGTGCCAGCATCCAACTCGGGGCGGGTGAAGCTTTCTTT. Translating gives CASIQLGAGEAFF.

The chain combines TRBV7-3 with TRBJ2-1; 7 positions match TRBD2. CDR3 length: 16 residues. The germline V gene has CDR1 SGHTA and CDR2 FQGTGA. With 5 bases clipped from V and 4 bases from J, the junction kept 11 bases outside the gene matches. CDR3 in amino acids: CASSPGGGALYNEQFF. The DNA for the CDR3 is TGTGCCAGCAGCCCGGGCGGGGGAGCATTATACAATGAGCAGTTCTTC.

In this sample, this clonotype turned up many times. CDR3 DNA: TGCAGTGCTAGTGAGAACACTGAAGCTTTCTTT. Translated, it gives CSASENTEAFF. The chain carries TRBV20-1 and TRBJ1-1; the D is unclear. The V end lost 3 bases, the J end lost 1 base, and 3 bases lay between the germline ends. The V gene's germline CDR1 is DFQATT and CDR2 SNEGSKA (reference sequence). The CDR3 contains 11 residues.

About this clonotype: This sequence may be a read error, since a much larger clone differs from it by one base. The chain links TRBV15 to TRBJ1-5, with D tentatively TRBD1 (5 bases). CDR1 and CDR2 (germline): LNHNV, YYDKDF (reference sequence). The CDR3 is made up of 16 amino acids. The CDR3 DNA follows: TGTGCCACCAGCAGTGGGTCGTGGGGGAGCAATCGGCCCCAGCATTTT. The encoded protein is CATSSGSWGSNRPQHF.

CDR3 sequence: CSVPLRAGLSYNEQFF. Here the CDR3 DNA reads TGCAGCGTCCCCCTTCGGGCCGGTCTTTCCTACAATGAGCAGTTCTTC. This rearrangement joins TRBV29-1 to TRBJ2-1; the D is unclear. The CDR3 is 16 residues long. CDR1 is SQVTM and CDR2 is ANQGSEA in the germline V gene. V lost 6 bases to trimming and J lost 1 base, with 19 bases between them.

This clonotype appeared many times. The chain has TRBV12-3 or TRBV12-4 and TRBJ2-2, with TRBD2 as a possible D gene (6 bases). The V end lost 7 bases, the J end lost 4 bases, and 13 bases lay between the germline ends. The CDR3 contains 14 residues. DNA of the CDR3: TGTGCCAGCATTATCGGGCGGGGCACCGGGGAGCTGTTTTTT. It translates to CASIIGRGTGELFF.

As for this clonotype: A much larger clone sits a single nucleotide away, making a read error possible. The chain carries TRBV4-3 and TRBJ2-5; 8 bases are shared with TRBD2. Trimming took 1 base from V and 9 from J; bases not matched to a gene: 10. Germline V gene lookup returns CDR1 LGHNA and CDR2 YSLEER. This CDR3 region has 15 residues. CDR3 in amino acids: CASSQALGGRLAQYF. The CDR3 DNA reads TGCGCCAGCAGCCAAGCATTAGGCGGGAGGTTGGCCCAGTACTTC.

The CDR3 DNA sequence: TGTGCCACCCGTGACAGTATCGGGGACGAGCAGTACTTC. This sequence encodes CATRDSIGDEQYF. The chain carries TRBV2 and TRBJ2-7; D may match TRBD1 or TRBD2 (5 bases each). This CDR3 contains 13 residues. Trimming removed 10 bases from V and 5 bases from J, with 18 bases in between. Germline CDR1 is SNHLY and CDR2 is FYNNEI.

Ten or more counts support this clonotype. This rearrangement joins TRBV7-2 to TRBJ1-5, with TRBD1 as a possible D gene (5 bases). Looked up from germline, CDR1 is SGHTA and CDR2 is FQGNSA. V was cut by 7 bases and J by 3 bases, with 10 bases left in between. The CDR3 contains 13 residues. This chain's CDR3 is CASTQGVNQPQHF. The CDR3 DNA is TGTGCCAGCACCCAAGGGGTCAATCAGCCCCAGCATTTT. Full variable domain (outside the CDR3, taken from reference TRBV7-2 and TRBJ1-5): GAGVSQSPSNKVTEKGKDVELRCDPISGHTALYWYRQSLGQGLEFLIYFQGNSAPDKSGLPSDRFSAERTGGSVSTLTIQRTQQEDSAVYLCASTQGVNQPQHFGDGTRLSIL.

V usage is TRBV18 and J usage is TRBJ1-4; TRBD1 agrees at 9 bases. The CDR3 totals 15 residues. J was trimmed by 5 bases and V by 6 bases; bases with no gene match: 7. Per germline, CDR1 KGHSH and CDR2 LQKENI. For the CDR3, the DNA is TGTGCCAGCTCGGCCCGACAGGGGGAAAATGAAAAACTGTTTTTT. This encodes CASSARQGENEKLFF.